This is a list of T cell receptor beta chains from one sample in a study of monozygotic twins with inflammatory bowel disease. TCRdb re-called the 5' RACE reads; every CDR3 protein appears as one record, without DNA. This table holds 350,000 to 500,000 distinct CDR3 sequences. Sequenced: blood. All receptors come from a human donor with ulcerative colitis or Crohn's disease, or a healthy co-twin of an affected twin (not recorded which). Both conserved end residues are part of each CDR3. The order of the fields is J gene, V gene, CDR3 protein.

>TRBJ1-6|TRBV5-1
CASTAGLENSPLHF
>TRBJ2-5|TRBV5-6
CASSYGTSGETQYF
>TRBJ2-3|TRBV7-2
CASTPYGVTDTQYF
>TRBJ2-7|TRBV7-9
CASSLGFGGEFYEQYF
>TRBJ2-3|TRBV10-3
CAISDRGADTDTQYF
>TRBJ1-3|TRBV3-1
CASAVSGNTIYF
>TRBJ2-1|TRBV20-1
CSSTGTSGILRNEQFF
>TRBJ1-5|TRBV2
CASKIREPQHF
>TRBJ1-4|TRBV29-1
CSVAEPGLNEKLFF
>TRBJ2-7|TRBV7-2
CASSLELDGDEQYF
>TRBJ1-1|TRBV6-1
CASSPRGGLNTEAFF
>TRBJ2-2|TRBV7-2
CASSTNRDSGELFF
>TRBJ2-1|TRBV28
CASRSPGGLANNEQFF
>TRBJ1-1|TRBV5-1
CASSLITGPTEAFF
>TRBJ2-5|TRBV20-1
CSARAPGTNKETQYF
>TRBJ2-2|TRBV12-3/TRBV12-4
CASSPQGPPNTGELFF
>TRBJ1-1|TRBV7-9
CASSLDGGTEAFF
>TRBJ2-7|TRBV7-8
CASSSRLTLGEQYF
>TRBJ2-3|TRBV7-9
CASSLGGATDTQYF
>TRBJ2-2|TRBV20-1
CSAKETSGGELFF
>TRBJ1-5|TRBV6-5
CASSPEPYLPQHF
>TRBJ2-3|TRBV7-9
CASSLPLAANTQYF
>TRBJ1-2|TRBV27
CASSPGTDPYGYTF
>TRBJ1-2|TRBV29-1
CSVRQGSGGYTF
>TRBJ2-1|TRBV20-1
CSATLAGGPNGNEQFF
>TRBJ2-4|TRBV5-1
CASSLDLGGLGAKNIQYF
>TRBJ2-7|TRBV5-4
CASSNPQGSYEQYF
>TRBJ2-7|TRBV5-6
CASSSFYGTKYEQYF
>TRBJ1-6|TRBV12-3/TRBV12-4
CASSQQGSNSPLHF
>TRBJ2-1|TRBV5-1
CASSLEDRKDNEQFF
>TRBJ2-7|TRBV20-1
CSARRTSGRSLSYEQYF